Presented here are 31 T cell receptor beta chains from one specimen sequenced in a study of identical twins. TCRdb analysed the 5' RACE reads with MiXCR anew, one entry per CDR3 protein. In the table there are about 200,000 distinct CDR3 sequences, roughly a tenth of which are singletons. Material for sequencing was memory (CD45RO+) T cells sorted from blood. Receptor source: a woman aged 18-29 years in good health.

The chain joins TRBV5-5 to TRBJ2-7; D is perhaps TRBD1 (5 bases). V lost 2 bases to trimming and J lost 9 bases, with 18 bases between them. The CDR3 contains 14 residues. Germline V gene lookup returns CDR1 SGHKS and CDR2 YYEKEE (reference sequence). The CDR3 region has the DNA TGTGCCAGCAGCTTAGATCATGCCGGCCAGGGGCAGTACTTC. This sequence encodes CASSLDHAGQGQYF.

CDR3 coding DNA: TGTGCCAGCAGCCGACAGGGACCAACTACGGCGCAGTATTTT. Translated: CASSRQGPTTAQYF. J is TRBJ2-3 and V is TRBV7-2, with 7 nucleotides matching TRBD1. Germline CDR1 is SGHTA and CDR2 is FQGNSA. This CDR3 region has 14 residues. The V gene end was trimmed by 5 bases and the J gene end by 10 bases; junction bases not matched to a gene: 12. The full variable domain, in which reference TRBV7-2 and TRBJ2-3 provide the parts outside the CDR3, is GAGVSQSPSNKVTEKGKDVELRCDPISGHTALYWYRQSLGQGLEFLIYFQGNSAPDKSGLPSDRFSAERTGGSVSTLTIQRTQQEDSAVYLCASSRQGPTTAQYFGPGTRLTVL.

The chain's CDR3 is CALHPGLSSPGELFF. CDR3 DNA sequence: TGTGCCCTTCATCCGGGACTTAGCTCCCCCGGGGAGCTGTTTTTT. The V call is TRBV7-9, the J call TRBJ2-2; D possibly corresponds to TRBD2 (6 bases). The V gene lost 11 bases and the J gene lost 6 bases, with 22 bases spanning the gap. This CDR3 region has 15 residues. In germline, CDR1 is SEHNR, CDR2 FQNEAQ (reference sequence). Full variable domain (rest looked up from reference TRBV7-9 and TRBJ2-2): DTGVSQNPRHKITKRGQNVTFRCDPISEHNRLYWYRQTLGQGPEFLTYFQNEAQLEKSRLLSDRFSAERPKGSFSTLEIQRTEQGDSAMYLCALHPGLSSPGELFFGEGSRLTVL.

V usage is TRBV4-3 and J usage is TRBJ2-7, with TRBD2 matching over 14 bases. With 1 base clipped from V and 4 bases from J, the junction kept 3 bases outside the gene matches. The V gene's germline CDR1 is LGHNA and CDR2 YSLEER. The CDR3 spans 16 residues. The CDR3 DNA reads TGCGCCAGCAGCCAAGTGACTAGCGGGAGGGTTTACGAGCAGTACTTC. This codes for CASSQVTSGRVYEQYF.

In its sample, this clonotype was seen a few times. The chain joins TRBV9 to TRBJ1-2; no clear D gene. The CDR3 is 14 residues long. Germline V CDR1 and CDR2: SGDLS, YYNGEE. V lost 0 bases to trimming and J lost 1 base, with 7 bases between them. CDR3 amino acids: CASSVGKDNYGYTF. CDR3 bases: TGTGCCAGCAGCGTAGGGAAAGATAACTATGGCTACACCTTC.

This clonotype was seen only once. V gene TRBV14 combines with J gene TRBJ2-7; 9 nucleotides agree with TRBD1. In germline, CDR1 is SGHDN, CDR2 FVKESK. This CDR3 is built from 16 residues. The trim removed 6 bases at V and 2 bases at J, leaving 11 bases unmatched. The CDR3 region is CASSRDRTGVTYEQYF. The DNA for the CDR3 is TGTGCCAGCAGTCGCGACCGGACAGGGGTCACCTACGAGCAGTACTTC.

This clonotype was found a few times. CDR3 nucleotides: TGTGCCAGCAGTCCGCATGGAGACTATGGCTACACCTTC. Protein product: CASSPHGDYGYTF. The chain uses TRBV12-3 or TRBV12-4 and TRBJ1-2; no reliable D call. V shed 5 bases and J shed 3 bases, with 10 bases lying between them. The CDR3 extends over 13 amino acids.

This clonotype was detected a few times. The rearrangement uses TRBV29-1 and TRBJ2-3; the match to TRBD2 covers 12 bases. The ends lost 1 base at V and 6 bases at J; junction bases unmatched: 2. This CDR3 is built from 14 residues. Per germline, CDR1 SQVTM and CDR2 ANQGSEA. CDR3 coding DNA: TGCAGCGTTGAAGCCACTAGCGGGAGGGATACGCAGTATTTT. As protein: CSVEATSGRDTQYF.

This CDR3 reads CSVVPQRETREQFF. CDR3 bases: TGCAGCGTTGTCCCTCAGCGGGAGACAAGGGAGCAGTTCTTC. The genes are TRBV29-1 and TRBJ2-1; 8 nucleotides match TRBD2. After removal of 4 bases from V and 10 bases from J, the junction contained 12 bases not matched to a gene. The CDR3 extends over 14 amino acids. CDR1 SQVTM and CDR2 ANQGSEA come from the germline V gene.

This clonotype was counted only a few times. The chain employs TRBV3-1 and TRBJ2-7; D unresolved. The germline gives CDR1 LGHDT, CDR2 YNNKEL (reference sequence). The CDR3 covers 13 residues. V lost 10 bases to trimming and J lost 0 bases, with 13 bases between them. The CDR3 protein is CATQAKISYEQYF. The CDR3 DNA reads TGTGCCACGCAAGCAAAGATCTCCTACGAGCAGTACTTC.

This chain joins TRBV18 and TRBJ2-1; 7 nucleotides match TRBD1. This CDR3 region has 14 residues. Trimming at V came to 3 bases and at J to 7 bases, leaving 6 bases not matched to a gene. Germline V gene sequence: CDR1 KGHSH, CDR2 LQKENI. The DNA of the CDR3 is TGTGCCAGCTCACCCCTTCGACAGGGAAATGAGCAGTTCTTC. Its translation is CASSPLRQGNEQFF.

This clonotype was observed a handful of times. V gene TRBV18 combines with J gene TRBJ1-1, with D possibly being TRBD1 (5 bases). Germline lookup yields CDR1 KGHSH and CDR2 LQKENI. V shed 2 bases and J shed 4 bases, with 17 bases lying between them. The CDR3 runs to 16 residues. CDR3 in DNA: TGTGCCAGCTCACCATGGAGTGGAAGGAGGGGCACTGAAGCTTTCTTT. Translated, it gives CASSPWSGRRGTEAFF.

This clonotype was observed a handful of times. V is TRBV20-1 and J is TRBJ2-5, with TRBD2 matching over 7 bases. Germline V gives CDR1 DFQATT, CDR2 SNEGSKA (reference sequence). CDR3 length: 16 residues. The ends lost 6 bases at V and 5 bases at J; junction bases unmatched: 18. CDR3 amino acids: CSARSRQTSFSETQYF. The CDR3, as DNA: TGCAGTGCGCGGAGCAGACAGACTAGCTTCTCGGAGACCCAGTACTTC.

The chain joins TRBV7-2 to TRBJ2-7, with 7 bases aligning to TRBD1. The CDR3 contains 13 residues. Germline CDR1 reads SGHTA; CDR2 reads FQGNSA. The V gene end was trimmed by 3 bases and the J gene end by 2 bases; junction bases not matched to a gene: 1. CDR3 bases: TGTGCCAGCAGCTTCGACAGGGCCTACGAGCAGTACTTC. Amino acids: CASSFDRAYEQYF. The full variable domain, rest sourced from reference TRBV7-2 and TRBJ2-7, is GAGVSQSPSNKVTEKGKDVELRCDPISGHTALYWYRQSLGQGLEFLIYFQGNSAPDKSGLPSDRFSAERTGGSVSTLTIQRTQQEDSAVYLCASSFDRAYEQYFGPGTRLTVT.

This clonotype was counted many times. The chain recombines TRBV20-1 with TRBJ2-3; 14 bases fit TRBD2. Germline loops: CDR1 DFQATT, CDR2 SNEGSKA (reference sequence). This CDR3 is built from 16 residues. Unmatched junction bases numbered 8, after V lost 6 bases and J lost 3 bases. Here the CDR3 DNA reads TGCAGTGCCAAAGGACTAGCGGGAGGTCGGACAGATACGCAGTATTTT. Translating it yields CSAKGLAGGRTDTQYF.

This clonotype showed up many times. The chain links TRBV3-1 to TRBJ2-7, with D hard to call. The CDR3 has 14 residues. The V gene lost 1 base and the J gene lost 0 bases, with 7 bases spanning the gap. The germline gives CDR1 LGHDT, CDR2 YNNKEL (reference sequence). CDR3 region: CASSQVASSYEQYF. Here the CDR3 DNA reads TGTGCCAGCAGCCAAGTAGCCAGCTCCTACGAGCAGTACTTC.

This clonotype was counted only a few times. The CDR3 region is CASSLGGDNTGELFF. In DNA, the CDR3 is TGTGCCAGCAGCCTCGGGGGGGACAACACCGGGGAGCTGTTTTTT. V and J are TRBV25-1 and TRBJ2-2, with 8 bases identical to TRBD2. CDR3 length: 15 residues. Germline V gene data show CDR1 as MGHDK and CDR2 as SYGVNS. V gave up 6 bases and J gave up 2 bases; unmatched junction bases: 5.

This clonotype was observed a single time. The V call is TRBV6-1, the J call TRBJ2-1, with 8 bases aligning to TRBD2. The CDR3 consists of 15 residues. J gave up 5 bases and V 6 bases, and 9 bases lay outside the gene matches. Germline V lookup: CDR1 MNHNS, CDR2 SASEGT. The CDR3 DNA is TGTGCCAGCAGGAGGGCTAGCGGGCCCCACAATGAGCAGTTCTTC. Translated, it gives CASRRASGPHNEQFF.

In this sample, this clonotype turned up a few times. CDR3: CASQGREGFGNIQYF. DNA of the CDR3: TGCGCCAGCCAAGGGCGCGAAGGGTTTGGAAACATTCAGTACTTC. The chain links TRBV10-2 to TRBJ2-4; D ambiguous. The CDR3 is 15 residues long. V was pared by 8 bases and J by 6 bases, with 20 bases between. Germline loops: CDR1 WSHSY, CDR2 SAAADI.

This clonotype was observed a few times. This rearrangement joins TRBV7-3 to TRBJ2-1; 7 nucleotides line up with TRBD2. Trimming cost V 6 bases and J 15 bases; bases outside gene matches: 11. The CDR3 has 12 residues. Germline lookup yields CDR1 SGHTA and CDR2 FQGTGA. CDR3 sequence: CASSSTGGNPFF. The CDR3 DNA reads TGTGCCAGCAGTTCAACGGGGGGAAATCCGTTCTTC. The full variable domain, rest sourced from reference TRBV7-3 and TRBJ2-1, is GAGVSQTPSNKVTEKGKYVELRCDPISGHTALYWYRQSLGQGPEFLIYFQGTGAADDSGLPNDRFFAVRPEGSVSTLKIQRTERGDSAVYLCASSSTGGNPFFGPGTRLTVL.

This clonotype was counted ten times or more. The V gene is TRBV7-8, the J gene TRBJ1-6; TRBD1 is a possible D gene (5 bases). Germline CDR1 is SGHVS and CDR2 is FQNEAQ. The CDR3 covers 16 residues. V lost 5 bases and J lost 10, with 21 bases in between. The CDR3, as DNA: TGTGCCAGCAGCGCACACCCGGGGGGAACTAGGTCACCCCTCCACTTT. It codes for CASSAHPGGTRSPLHF.

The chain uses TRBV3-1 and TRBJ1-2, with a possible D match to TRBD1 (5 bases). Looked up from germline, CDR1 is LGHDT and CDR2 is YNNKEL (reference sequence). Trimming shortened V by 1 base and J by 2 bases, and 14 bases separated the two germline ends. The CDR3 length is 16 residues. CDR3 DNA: TGTGCCAGCAGCCAAGGATACCGGGACGGCAACTATGGCTACACCTTC. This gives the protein CASSQGYRDGNYGYTF.

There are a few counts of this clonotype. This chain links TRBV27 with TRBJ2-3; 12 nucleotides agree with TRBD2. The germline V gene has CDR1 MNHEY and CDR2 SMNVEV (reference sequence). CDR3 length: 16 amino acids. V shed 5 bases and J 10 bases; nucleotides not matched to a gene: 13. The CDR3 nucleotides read TGTGCCAGCAGTCCCTGGGTCCTAGCGGGAGGGCTTGCGCAGTATTTT. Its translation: CASSPWVLAGGLAQYF.

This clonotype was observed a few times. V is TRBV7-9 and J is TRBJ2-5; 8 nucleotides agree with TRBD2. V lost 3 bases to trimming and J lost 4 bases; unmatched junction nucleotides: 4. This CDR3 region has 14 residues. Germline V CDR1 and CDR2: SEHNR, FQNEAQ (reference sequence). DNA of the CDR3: TGTGCCAGCAGCTTGGGACTAGTTGGAGAGACCCAGTACTTC. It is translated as CASSLGLVGETQYF. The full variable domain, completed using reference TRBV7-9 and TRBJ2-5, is DTGVSQNPRHKITKRGQNVTFRCDPISEHNRLYWYRQTLGQGPEFLTYFQNEAQLEKSRLLSDRFSAERPKGSFSTLEIQRTEQGDSAMYLCASSLGLVGETQYFGPGTRLLVL.

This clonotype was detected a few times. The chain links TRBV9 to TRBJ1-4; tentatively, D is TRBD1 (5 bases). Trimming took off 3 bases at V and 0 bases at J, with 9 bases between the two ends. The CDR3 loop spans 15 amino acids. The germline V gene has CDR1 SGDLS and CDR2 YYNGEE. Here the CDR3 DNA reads TGTGCCAGCAGCGCCGGGACGGCAACTAATGAAAAACTGTTTTTT. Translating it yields CASSAGTATNEKLFF.

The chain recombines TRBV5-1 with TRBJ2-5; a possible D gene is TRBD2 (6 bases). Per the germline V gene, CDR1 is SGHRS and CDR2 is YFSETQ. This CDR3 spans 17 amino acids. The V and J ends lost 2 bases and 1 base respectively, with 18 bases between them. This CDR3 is CASSLPLLGSSQETQYF. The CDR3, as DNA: TGCGCCAGCAGCTTACCCCTTCTCGGGAGCAGCCAAGAGACCCAGTACTTC.

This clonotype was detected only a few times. The CDR3 region is CASSERAGSEGYEQYF. Here the CDR3 DNA reads TGTGCCAGCAGTGAACGTGCCGGGAGTGAAGGTTACGAGCAGTACTTC. This sequence joins TRBV6-1 and TRBJ2-7; D is perhaps TRBD2 (6 bases). Trimming cost V 2 bases and J 4 bases, with 18 bases left between them. Germline V gene data show CDR1 as MNHNS and CDR2 as SASEGT. The CDR3 contains 16 residues.

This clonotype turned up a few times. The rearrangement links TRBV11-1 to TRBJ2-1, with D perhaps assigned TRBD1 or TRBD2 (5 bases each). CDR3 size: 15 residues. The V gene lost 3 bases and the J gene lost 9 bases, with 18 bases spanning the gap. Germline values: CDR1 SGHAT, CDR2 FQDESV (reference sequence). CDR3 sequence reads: CASSFTGRHRPEQFF. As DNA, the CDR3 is TGTGCCAGCAGCTTTACGGGACGCCATCGGCCTGAGCAGTTCTTC.

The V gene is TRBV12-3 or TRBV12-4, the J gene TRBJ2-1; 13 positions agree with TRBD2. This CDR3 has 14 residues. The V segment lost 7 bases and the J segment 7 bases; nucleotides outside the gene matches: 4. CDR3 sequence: CASNRLAGGNEQFF. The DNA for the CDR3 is TGTGCCAGCAACCGACTAGCGGGAGGAAATGAGCAGTTCTTC.

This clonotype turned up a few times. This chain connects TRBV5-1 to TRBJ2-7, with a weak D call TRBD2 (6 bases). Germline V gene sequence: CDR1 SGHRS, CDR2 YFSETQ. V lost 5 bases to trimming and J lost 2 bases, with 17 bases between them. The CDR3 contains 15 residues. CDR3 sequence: CASSPLTAGPYEQYF. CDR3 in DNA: TGCGCCAGCAGTCCCCTCACAGCGGGCCCCTACGAGCAGTACTTC.

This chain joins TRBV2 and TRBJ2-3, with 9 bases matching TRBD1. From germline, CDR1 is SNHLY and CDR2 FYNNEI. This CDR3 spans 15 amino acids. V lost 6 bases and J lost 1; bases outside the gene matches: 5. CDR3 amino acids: CASRVWDRGTDTQYF. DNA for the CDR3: TGTGCCAGCAGAGTCTGGGACAGGGGCACAGATACGCAGTATTTT.